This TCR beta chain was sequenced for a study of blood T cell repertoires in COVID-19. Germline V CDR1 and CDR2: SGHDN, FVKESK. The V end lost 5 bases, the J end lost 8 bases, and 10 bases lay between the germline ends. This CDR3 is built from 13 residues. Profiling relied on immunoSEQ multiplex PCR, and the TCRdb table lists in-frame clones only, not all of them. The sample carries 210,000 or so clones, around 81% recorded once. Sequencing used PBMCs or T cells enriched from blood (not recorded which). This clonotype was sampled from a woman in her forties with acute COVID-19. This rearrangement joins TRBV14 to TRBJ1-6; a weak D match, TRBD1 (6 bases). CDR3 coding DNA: TGTGCCAGCAGCTTTAACAGGGATTCACCCCTCCACTTT. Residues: CASSFNRDSPLHF.